This entry lists 29 T cell receptor beta chains sequenced from one sample in a study of shared clonotypes between healthy human individuals. Terminally differentiated effector memory CD45RA+ cells were left out of the naive CD8 fraction, which was CD45RO-negative and positively selected for CCR7. Profiled with immunoSEQ multiplex PCR; TCRdb holds only in-frame clones, not every one. The sample lists about 2,200,000 clones; more than 85% were seen once. The sequenced material came from naive CD8+ T cells from PBMCs. The receptors originated from a young man in good health. Some clones in this sample may be carry-over from other donors' samples.

This clone has only a few counts. The chain uses TRBV30 and TRBJ1-1; D unresolved. The CDR3 is 14 residues long. Trimming took 3 bases from V and 11 from J, leaving 22 bases between them. Germline loops: CDR1 GTSNPN, CDR2 SVGIG (reference sequence). CDR3 residues: CAWSGSGLPSVAFF. Written as DNA, the CDR3 is TGTGCCTGGAGCGGGTCGGGCCTTCCTTCCGTGGCTTTCTTT.

The rearrangement uses TRBV12-5 and TRBJ2-1, with 7 nucleotides matching TRBD1. J was trimmed by 8 bases and V by 0 bases; bases with no gene match: 7. The CDR3 contains 15 residues. Germline CDR1 and CDR2: LGHNT and FRNRAP. This CDR3 is CASGLVGDSDDEQFF. CDR3 DNA: TGTGCTAGTGGTTTGGTGGGGGACAGTGATGATGAGCAGTTCTTC.

The J gene is TRBJ2-7, the V gene TRBV5-6; no definite D call. Germline lookup yields CDR1 SGHDT and CDR2 YYEEEE. The CDR3 is 17 residues long. Trimming cost V 0 bases and J 2 bases, with 18 bases left between them. Written as DNA, the CDR3 is TGTGCCAGCAGCTTGGAAGGCGAAGGGCCCCGAACCTACGAGCAGTACTTC. The encoded protein is CASSLEGEGPRTYEQYF.

V usage is TRBV28 and J usage is TRBJ1-5; no reliable D call. The CDR3 has 17 residues. In germline, CDR1 is MDHEN, CDR2 SYDVKM. Trimming removed 3 bases from V and 0 bases from J, with 15 bases in between. Written as DNA, the CDR3 is TGTGCCAGCAGTTTTTGGGAGGGTTCTAATAGCAATCAGCCCCAGCATTTT. Protein: CASSFWEGSNSNQPQHF.

The J gene is TRBJ1-4, the V gene TRBV7-9; 10 nucleotides line up with TRBD1. This CDR3 is built from 15 residues. The germline gives CDR1 SEHNR, CDR2 FQNEAQ (reference sequence). V shed 5 bases, J shed 7 bases, and the junction held 7 bases outside the gene matches. CDR3: CASSTPRDRGEKLFF. The CDR3 DNA reads TGTGCCAGCAGCACTCCCCGGGACAGGGGTGAAAAACTGTTTTTT.

The chain recombines TRBV7-8 with TRBJ1-4; D is undetermined. The V end lost 6 bases, the J end lost 4 bases, and 6 bases lay between the germline ends. Germline CDR1 and CDR2: SGHVS and FQNEAQ. The CDR3 runs to 12 residues. CDR3 loop: CASSYLNEKLFF. For the CDR3, the DNA is TGTGCCAGCAGTTATCTTAATGAAAAACTGTTTTTT.

The chain carries TRBV27 and TRBJ2-7; TRBD2 matches 13 bases. Germline trimming cut 6 bases from V and 0 bases from J; bases unmatched to any gene: 5. Germline V lookup: CDR1 MNHEY, CDR2 SMNVEV (reference sequence). The CDR3 sequence is 16 residues long. CDR3 residues: CASSPWTSGSSYEQYF. In DNA, the CDR3 is TGTGCCAGCAGCCCCTGGACTAGCGGGAGCTCCTACGAGCAGTACTTC.

DNA of the CDR3: TGTGCCAGCAGCGGACAGGGGATCTACGAGCAGTACTTC. As protein: CASSGQGIYEQYF. The chain has TRBV7-9 and TRBJ2-7, with TRBD1 matching over 9 bases. Trimming took 5 bases from V and 3 from J; bases not matched to a gene: 2. CDR1 is SEHNR, CDR2 FQNEAQ, per germline (reference sequence). The CDR3 consists of 13 residues.

V is TRBV5-1 and J is TRBJ2-1; 7 bases agree with TRBD1. There are 17 residues in the CDR3. Trimming took 4 bases from V and 7 from J; bases not matched to a gene: 17. Per the germline V gene, CDR1 is SGHRS and CDR2 is YFSETQ. For the CDR3, the DNA is TGCGCCAGCAGCCCGAGACCGAGTGACAGGGTGTCAAATGAGCAGTTCTTC. Protein sequence: CASSPRPSDRVSNEQFF. The full variable domain, completed using reference TRBV5-1 and TRBJ2-1, is KAGVTQTPRYLIKTRGQQVTLSCSPISGHRSVSWYQQTPGQGLQFLFEYFSETQRNKGNFPGRFSGRQFSNSRSEMNVSTLELGDSALYLCASSPRPSDRVSNEQFFGPGTRLTVL.

This clone was seen a handful of times. The sample holds other DNA sequences that translate to the same CDR3. The rearrangement uses TRBV27 and TRBJ2-7; D is unresolved. The CDR3 has 13 residues. Trimming removed 3 bases at V and 2 bases at J, with 8 bases between. Germline CDR1 MNHEY, CDR2 SMNVEV (reference sequence). The CDR3 protein is CASSFGTTYEQYF. The CDR3 nucleotides read TGTGCCAGCAGTTTCGGCACCACCTACGAGCAGTACTTC.

Notes on this clone: This CDR3 is also generated by other DNA sequences in the sample. The chain combines TRBV13 with TRBJ1-1; a possible D gene is TRBD1 (5 bases). CDR1 is PRHDT, CDR2 FYEKMQ, per germline (reference sequence). The CDR3 covers 13 residues. V was cut by 3 bases and J by 1 base, with 6 bases left in between. CDR3 protein: CASSLTANTEAFF. The CDR3 bases are TGTGCCAGCAGCTTGACAGCGAACACTGAAGCTTTCTTT.

The rearrangement uses TRBV21-1 and TRBJ2-1. TRBV21-1 is a documented pseudogene. This CDR3 contains 17 residues. As DNA, the CDR3 is TGTGCCAGCAGCAAAAAGGGTCCTCGGGCCCTTGTCACTGAGCAGTTCTTC. It codes for CASSKKGPRALVTEQFF.

The CDR3 DNA follows: TGTGCCAGCAGCGGAGGGGACAGGATCACCGGGGAGCTGTTTTTT. Translation: CASSGGDRITGELFF. The chain has TRBV9 and TRBJ2-2; 8 bases are shared with TRBD1. CDR1 and CDR2 from the germline V gene are SGDLS and YYNGEE. The CDR3 loop spans 15 amino acids. The ends lost 3 bases at V and 4 bases at J; junction bases unmatched: 5.

The chain employs TRBV28 and TRBJ2-2; TRBD2 matches at 10 bases. The CDR3 runs 19 residues. In germline, CDR1 is MDHEN, CDR2 SYDVKM. Trimming took 4 bases from V and 4 from J; bases not matched to a gene: 15. The CDR3 loop is CASSSPLAGSTGGTGELFF. The CDR3 bases are TGTGCCAGCAGTTCTCCACTAGCGGGATCCACCGGGGGCACCGGGGAGCTGTTTTTT.

V gene TRBV6-1 combines with J gene TRBJ2-5; D may be TRBD2 (7 bases). The CDR3 is 16 amino acids. Germline values: CDR1 MNHNS, CDR2 SASEGT. Trimming pared 0 bases from V and 4 bases from J, leaving 15 bases between. The CDR3 loop is CASSEALGGLRETQYF. The DNA for the CDR3 is TGTGCCAGCAGTGAAGCGCTCGGGGGGCTCCGAGAGACCCAGTACTTC.

This chain connects TRBV9 to TRBJ2-1; TRBD1 agrees at 7 bases. The CDR3 extends over 16 amino acids. After removal of 4 bases from V and 3 bases from J, the junction contained 10 bases not matched to a gene. CDR1 is SGDLS, CDR2 YYNGEE, per germline. The CDR3 region is CASSLTGARFYNEQFF. In DNA, the CDR3 is TGTGCCAGCAGCCTCACAGGGGCTAGGTTCTACAATGAGCAGTTCTTC.

The V call is TRBV11-2, the J call TRBJ1-1; D remains ambiguous. CDR3 length equals 14 residues. The V and J ends lost 4 bases and 4 bases respectively, with 13 bases between them. CDR1 is SGHAT, CDR2 FQNNGV, per germline. The CDR3 nucleotides read TGTGCCAGCAGCTCCCCGGGGAGTGGCACTGAAGCTTTCTTT. Translated: CASSSPGSGTEAFF. Full variable domain (missing parts from reference TRBV11-2 and TRBJ1-1): EAGVAQSPRYKIIEKRQSVAFWCNPISGHATLYWYQQILGQGPKLLIQFQNNGVVDDSQLPKDRFSAERLKGVDSTLKIQPAKLEDSAVYLCASSSPGSGTEAFFGQGTRLTVV.

The rearrangement joins TRBV5-6 to TRBJ2-5; D is perhaps TRBD1 (6 bases). Germline CDR1 reads SGHDT; CDR2 reads YYEEEE. The CDR3 runs to 13 residues. V was shortened by 1 base and J by 11 bases, with 15 bases between the two germline ends. CDR3 in DNA: TGTGCCAGCAGCTTGTGGGGGCCCCCAACACAGTACTTC. Amino acid sequence: CASSLWGPPTQYF.

The chain links TRBV5-1 to TRBJ2-7; TRBD1 might be the D (6 bases). V dropped 8 bases and J dropped 4 bases, with 19 bases sitting between them. CDR3 length: 14 amino acids. Germline V gene data show CDR1 as SGHRS and CDR2 as YFSETQ. Here the CDR3 DNA reads TGCGCCAGTGGGCCAGGCGGCAGGGGTTACGAGCAGTACTTC. This encodes CASGPGGRGYEQYF.

Notes on this clone: This sample includes further DNA sequences coding for the same CDR3. The chain recombines TRBV28 with TRBJ1-3; the D gene is possibly TRBD1 (5 bases). V was shortened by 3 bases and J by 3 bases, with 9 bases between the two germline ends. This CDR3 spans 14 amino acids. The germline V gene encodes CDR1 MDHEN and CDR2 SYDVKM. The CDR3 protein is CASSFQGGGNTIYF. The DNA for the CDR3 is TGTGCCAGCAGTTTCCAGGGTGGTGGAAACACCATATATTTT.

V gene TRBV27 combines with J gene TRBJ2-7, with TRBD2 identical over 8 bases. The CDR3 loop spans 16 amino acids. After removal of 4 bases from V and 1 base from J, the junction contained 9 bases not matched to a gene. CDR1 and CDR2 from the germline V gene are MNHEY and SMNVEV (reference sequence). The CDR3 here is CASSYSSGPLSYEQYF. Here the CDR3 DNA reads TGTGCCAGCAGTTATTCTAGCGGGCCGCTTTCCTACGAGCAGTACTTC.

The rearrangement links TRBV7-2 to TRBJ1-1; D is undetermined. The V end lost 1 base, the J end lost 5 bases, and 11 bases lay between the germline ends. The CDR3 has 14 amino acids. CDR1 and CDR2 (germline): SGHTA, FQGNSA. The CDR3 spells CASSLGRGLTEAFF. DNA for the CDR3: TGTGCCAGCAGCTTAGGACGGGGTCTTACTGAAGCTTTCTTT.

The chain uses TRBV29-1 and TRBJ2-7; TRBD1 matches 7 bases. This CDR3 has 12 amino acids. Trimming cost V 6 bases and J 7 bases; bases outside gene matches: 9. Germline V gives CDR1 SQVTM, CDR2 ANQGSEA. DNA for the CDR3: TGCAGCGTGGCAAAGACAGGGCCGGAGCAGTACTTC. Translation: CSVAKTGPEQYF.

The V gene is TRBV7-9, the J gene TRBJ1-2, with unresolved D. V shed 0 bases and J shed 5 bases, with 13 bases lying between them. The CDR3 runs to 15 residues. Germline V lookup: CDR1 SEHNR, CDR2 FQNEAQ (reference sequence). CDR3 nucleotides: TGTGCCAGCAGCTTAGCGGCCACTGAGGATTATGGCTACACCTTC. It is translated as CASSLAATEDYGYTF. The whole variable domain, filled in from reference TRBV7-9 and TRBJ1-2, reads DTGVSQNPRHKITKRGQNVTFRCDPISEHNRLYWYRQTLGQGPEFLTYFQNEAQLEKSRLLSDRFSAERPKGSFSTLEIQRTEQGDSAMYLCASSLAATEDYGYTFGSGTRLTVV.

The chain recombines TRBV5-8 with TRBJ2-1; D call uncertain. V gave up 4 bases and J gave up 2 bases, with 16 bases separating them. This CDR3 has 16 residues. Germline CDR1 SGHTS, CDR2 YDEGEE. The CDR3 is CASSPHPISTYNEQFF. CDR3 in DNA: TGTGCCAGCAGCCCGCACCCAATCTCGACCTACAATGAGCAGTTCTTC.

The chain joins TRBV5-6 to TRBJ2-5, with D maybe TRBD2 (6 bases). The J call could be wrong; TRBJ2-7 is a better fit for the DNA end. Germline CDR1 reads SGHDT; CDR2 reads YYEEEE. The CDR3 totals 14 residues. In DNA form, the CDR3 reads TGTGCCAGCAGCCCTACTAGCAGCTCCTACGAGCAGTACTTC. It specifies CASSPTSSSYEQYF.

Remarks on this clone: Other DNA sequences from this sample encode an identical CDR3 as well. The gene calls are TRBV27 and TRBJ1-5, with 8 positions matching TRBD1. Germline V lookup: CDR1 MNHEY, CDR2 SMNVEV (reference sequence). The ends lost 3 bases at V and 5 bases at J; junction bases unmatched: 0. The CDR3 covers 13 residues. CDR3 coding DNA: TGTGCCAGCAGTTTCAGGGGGCATCAGCCCCAGCATTTT. Translating gives CASSFRGHQPQHF.

The J gene is TRBJ1-1, the V gene TRBV11-2, with D hard to call. This CDR3 spans 13 amino acids. The germline V gene encodes CDR1 SGHAT and CDR2 FQNNGV. V was clipped by 5 bases and J by 5 bases, with 12 bases between them. The CDR3 coding sequence is TGTGCCAGCAGCCCGACGGTTCGGACTGAAGCTTTCTTT. It encodes CASSPTVRTEAFF. Together with reference TRBV11-2 and TRBJ1-1, the CDR3 gives the full variable domain: EAGVAQSPRYKIIEKRQSVAFWCNPISGHATLYWYQQILGQGPKLLIQFQNNGVVDDSQLPKDRFSAERLKGVDSTLKIQPAKLEDSAVYLCASSPTVRTEAFFGQGTRLTVV.

The chain links TRBV29-1 to TRBJ2-3, with D perhaps TRBD1 (6 bases). Trimming pared 5 bases from V and 6 bases from J, leaving 18 bases between. Germline V gene lookup returns CDR1 SQVTM and CDR2 ANQGSEA. This CDR3 has 14 residues. The CDR3 DNA reads TGCAGCGTTACCCCCGCTCAGGGGACCGATACGCAGTATTTT. This sequence encodes CSVTPAQGTDTQYF.